A single sample is the source of the 26 T cell receptor beta chains below, sequenced in a study of shared clonotypes between healthy human individuals. Here immunoSEQ multiplex PCR was the method, and the copy in TCRdb shows in-frame clones only, minus some. This sample carries approximately 2,300,000 clones, under 95% of them seen once, and the ten largest clones take 0.3% to 0.4%. The sequencing sample was made of naive CD4+ T cells from PBMCs. Subset of the sample: CD45RA+ positively selected. All receptors come from a man aged 18-30 years in good health. Some clones in this sample may be carry-over from other donors' samples.

The rearrangement joins TRBV11-2 to TRBJ2-7; no clear D gene. Trimming cost V 4 bases and J 5 bases, with 6 bases left between them. Germline CDR1 is SGHAT and CDR2 is FQNNGV. CDR3 size: 11 residues. DNA for the CDR3: TGTGCCAGCAGCTACAGAGACGAGCAGTACTTC. Residues: CASSYRDEQYF.

This chain joins TRBV29-1 and TRBJ2-1; 9 nucleotides match TRBD2. Germline V gene sequence: CDR1 SQVTM, CDR2 ANQGSEA. Trimming cost V 5 bases and J 3 bases; bases outside gene matches: 14. CDR3 length: 17 amino acids. CDR3 nucleotides: TGCAGCGTTCTTGCGAGGGCTAGCGGGAAAATCTACAATGAGCAGTTCTTC. It specifies CSVLARASGKIYNEQFF.

The rearrangement links TRBV25-1 to TRBJ1-1; no clear D gene. V dropped 6 bases and J dropped 4 bases, with 12 bases sitting between them. Germline CDR1 is MGHDK and CDR2 is SYGVNS. The CDR3 extends over 13 amino acids. The CDR3 nucleotides read TGTGCCAGCAGGAGACATGGAGGCACTGAAGCTTTCTTT. It translates to CASRRHGGTEAFF.

The chain recombines TRBV11-3 with TRBJ2-1, with 8 positions matching TRBD2. With 5 bases clipped from V and 5 bases from J, the junction kept 5 bases outside the gene matches. Germline V gives CDR1 SGHNT, CDR2 YENEEA. This CDR3 has 14 residues. CDR3 sequence: CASSLRGRNNEQFF. For the CDR3, the DNA is TGTGCCAGCAGCCTTCGCGGGAGGAACAATGAGCAGTTCTTC.

The chain couples TRBV29-1 to TRBJ1-1; 8 nucleotides line up with TRBD1. The V gene's germline CDR1 is SQVTM and CDR2 ANQGSEA. The CDR3 runs 13 residues. The J segment lost 0 bases and the V segment lost 7 bases, leaving 4 bases of the junction unmatched. CDR3 DNA: TGCAGCGGTGGACAGGGCATGAACACTGAAGCTTTCTTT. Encoded protein: CSGGQGMNTEAFF.

The chain has TRBV7-2 and TRBJ1-1; D ambiguous. Germline CDR1 SGHTA, CDR2 FQGNSA. This CDR3 region has 12 residues. Trimming removed 4 bases from V and 8 bases from J, with 11 bases in between. In DNA, the CDR3 is TGTGCCAGCAGCTGGCCTTTGGCGGAAGCTTTCTTT. Translation gives CASSWPLAEAFF.

This clone appeared a few times. The gene calls are TRBV2 and TRBJ2-1, with TRBD2 matching 10 bases. The CDR3 sequence is 14 residues long. Germline lookup yields CDR1 SNHLY and CDR2 FYNNEI. V lost 5 bases to trimming and J lost 6 bases; unmatched junction nucleotides: 4. The CDR3 DNA is TGTGCCAGCAGTATCAGCGGGAGGGCCAATGAGCAGTTCTTC. It specifies CASSISGRANEQFF.

The CDR3 region is CASSPGARGGQPQHF. CDR3 DNA sequence: TGTGCCAGCTCCCCCGGCGCCCGGGGAGGTCAGCCCCAGCATTTT. V is TRBV2 and J is TRBJ1-5, with D unresolved. The length of the CDR3 is 15 residues. With 8 bases removed from V and 6 bases from J, the gap between germline ends came to 20 bases. CDR1 and CDR2 (germline): SNHLY, FYNNEI.

This chain links TRBV28 with TRBJ2-7, with 7 bases aligning to TRBD2. V was pared by 4 bases and J by 2 bases, with 11 bases of the junction left unmatched. The length of the CDR3 is 16 residues. Per germline, CDR1 MDHEN and CDR2 SYDVKM. CDR3 loop: CASSYPPLAAAYEQYF. Written as DNA, the CDR3 is TGTGCCAGCAGTTACCCCCCTCTAGCGGCCGCCTACGAGCAGTACTTC.

The V gene is TRBV29-1, the J gene TRBJ1-2; TRBD1 is a possible D gene (6 bases). CDR3 length equals 11 residues. V was cut by 8 bases and J by 7 bases, with 14 bases left in between. Per germline, CDR1 SQVTM and CDR2 ANQGSEA. As DNA, the CDR3 is TGCAGCTTTACAGGGACCCGTGGCTACACCTTC. This encodes CSFTGTRGYTF.

The V call is TRBV28, the J call TRBJ1-1, with D possibly TRBD1 on 5 matching bases. There are 14 residues in the CDR3. Deletions cut 3 bases from V and 8 bases from J, with 16 bases between. Germline CDR1 and CDR2: MDHEN and SYDVKM. This CDR3 reads CASSFWGPSREAFF. Here the CDR3 DNA reads TGTGCCAGCAGTTTCTGGGGACCTTCGCGCGAAGCTTTCTTT.

This chain joins TRBV30 and TRBJ2-1; unclear D gene. The V end was cut by 3 bases, the J end by 7 bases, with 7 bases between. Germline V gene sequence: CDR1 GTSNPN, CDR2 SVGIG (reference sequence). The length of the CDR3 is 11 residues. CDR3 amino acids: CAWSGFNEQFF. The CDR3 DNA follows: TGTGCCTGGAGCGGTTTTAATGAGCAGTTCTTC.

CDR3 DNA: TGTGCCAGCAGCCGGGGCGCCGGGGTCACTGAAGCTTTCTTT. Its translation: CASSRGAGVTEAFF. This chain joins TRBV7-9 and TRBJ1-1; TRBD1 is a possible D gene (5 bases). The germline CDR1 and CDR2 sequences are SEHNR and FQNEAQ (reference sequence). The CDR3 length is 14 residues. V dropped 5 bases and J dropped 4 bases, with 14 bases sitting between them.

With regard to this clone: Other DNA sequences of this sample code for an identical CDR3. The V call is TRBV7-9, the J call TRBJ2-2; D unresolved. V shed 1 base and J shed 5 bases, with 5 bases lying between them. Germline V gene sequence: CDR1 SEHNR, CDR2 FQNEAQ (reference sequence). CDR3 length equals 13 residues. CDR3 nucleotides: TGTGCCAGCAGCTTAGTAAGGACCGGGGAGCTGTTTTTT. It codes for CASSLVRTGELFF.

This clone was seen once. The V call is TRBV9, the J call TRBJ2-5; 14 bases map to TRBD2. Per the germline V gene, CDR1 is SGDLS and CDR2 is YYNGEE. The CDR3 spans 15 residues. V trimming: 3 bases; J trimming: 10 bases; junction bases outside the gene matches: 8. CDR3 sequence reads: CASSATSGGGTVQYF. CDR3 sequence (DNA): TGTGCCAGCAGCGCGACTAGCGGGGGGGGGACGGTCCAGTACTTC.

This clone was observed a single time. The chain joins TRBV11-2 to TRBJ1-2; 7 bases match TRBD1. The length of the CDR3 is 13 residues. The germline V gene encodes CDR1 SGHAT and CDR2 FQNNGV. Losses at the gene ends were 7 bases for V and 4 bases for J; bases not matched to a gene: 6. The CDR3 region is CASTGTDPYGYTF. DNA of the CDR3: TGTGCCAGCACCGGGACAGACCCCTATGGCTACACCTTC.

As regards this clone: This CDR3 is also generated by other DNA sequences in the sample. The J gene is TRBJ1-5, the V gene TRBV5-6, with no clear D. Germline values: CDR1 SGHDT, CDR2 YYEEEE. The CDR3 contains 14 residues. Trimming pared 1 base from V and 0 bases from J, leaving 5 bases between. The CDR3 is CASSLRYSNQPQHF. DNA for the CDR3: TGTGCCAGCAGCTTGAGGTATAGCAATCAGCCCCAGCATTTT.

The chain is built from TRBV4-2 and TRBJ2-1; 11 bases match TRBD1. Germline V CDR1 and CDR2: LGHNA, YNFKEQ. Trimming removed 4 bases from V and 6 bases from J; junction bases left unmatched: 5. The CDR3 sequence is 15 residues long. The CDR3 sequence: CASSREGTGGNEQFF. The DNA for the CDR3 is TGTGCCAGCAGCCGGGAGGGGACAGGGGGCAATGAGCAGTTCTTC.

This chain uses TRBV11-2 with TRBJ2-1; 8 bases align to TRBD2. V dropped 5 bases and J dropped 2; count of bases not matched to a gene: 5. The CDR3 consists of 15 residues. Germline CDR1 is SGHAT and CDR2 is FQNNGV. The CDR3 nucleotides are TGTGCCAGCAGCCAAAGACTAGCGCCCTACAATGAGCAGTTCTTC. It specifies CASSQRLAPYNEQFF.

This chain joins TRBV29-1 and TRBJ2-7, with unresolved D. The length of the CDR3 is 13 residues. V shed 4 bases and J shed 3 bases, with 13 bases lying between them. Germline CDR1 is SQVTM and CDR2 is ANQGSEA. In nucleotides, the CDR3 is TGCAGCGTTGGTATGAGGATGAACTACGAGCAGTACTTC. Amino acid sequence: CSVGMRMNYEQYF.

The rearrangement links TRBV2 to TRBJ1-1; D remains unclear. The CDR3 has 14 residues. CDR1 and CDR2 (germline): SNHLY, FYNNEI. V lost 6 bases, J lost 1 base, and 12 bases lay in between. The DNA of the CDR3 is TGTGCCAGCAGCGAAACTCAAGGGAACACTGAAGCTTTCTTT. Amino acid sequence: CASSETQGNTEAFF.

V and J are TRBV7-9 and TRBJ2-2, with D possibly being TRBD2 (6 bases). Per the germline V gene, CDR1 is SEHNR and CDR2 is FQNEAQ (reference sequence). This CDR3 comprises 16 residues. Trimming left V 5 bases short and J 6 bases short, with 19 bases between. As DNA, the CDR3 is TGTGCCAGCAGCCCGACTGCACCAACGGGAGCCGGGGAGCTGTTTTTT. The encoded protein is CASSPTAPTGAGELFF.

The V and J genes are TRBV19 and TRBJ2-1; 9 bases are a match to TRBD1. This CDR3 region has 15 residues. Germline V lookup: CDR1 LNHDA, CDR2 SQIVND (reference sequence). V gave up 3 bases and J gave up 6 bases; unmatched junction bases: 6. The CDR3 DNA reads as TGTGCCAGTAGTATTGTTGGGACAGGGTCCAATGAGCAGTTCTTC. Amino acid sequence: CASSIVGTGSNEQFF.

This clone appeared a single time. This chain connects TRBV4-2 to TRBJ1-1; TRBD1 agrees at 10 bases. The ends lost 0 bases at V and 8 bases at J; junction bases unmatched: 12. CDR1 and CDR2 (germline): LGHNA, YNFKEQ. This CDR3 is 17 amino acids long. The CDR3 DNA is TGTGCCAGCAGCCAAGATCCGCTCCTGCCGGGACAGGGGGAAGCTTTCTTT. Translating it yields CASSQDPLLPGQGEAFF.

The V and J genes are TRBV5-4 and TRBJ2-7; no clear D. The V gene lost 4 bases and the J gene lost 0 bases, with 5 bases spanning the gap. Germline V gene lookup returns CDR1 SGHNT and CDR2 YYREEE (reference sequence). The CDR3 covers 12 residues. Here the CDR3 DNA reads TGTGCCAGCAGCCCGGACTCCTACGAGCAGTACTTC. It specifies CASSPDSYEQYF.

The chain has TRBV30 and TRBJ1-5, with TRBD1 matching over 8 bases. V was clipped by 4 bases and J by 6 bases; unmatched bases: 8. Per the germline V gene, CDR1 is GTSNPN and CDR2 is SVGIG (reference sequence). There are 14 residues in the CDR3. CDR3 residues: CAWKGQGAVQPQHF. CDR3 DNA sequence: TGTGCCTGGAAGGGTCAGGGGGCTGTTCAGCCCCAGCATTTT.